This paragraph covers one T cell receptor (beta chain) sequence. The antigen remains unidentified. The sample is drawn from a study of cytomegalovirus exposure and HLA in healthy donors. The PCR was carried out with 60 Vbeta primers and 13 Jbeta primers. Profiling relied on immunoSEQ multiplex PCR, and the TCRdb table lists in-frame clones only, not all of them. Among about 96,000 clones listed, about four fifths were seen once. V was shortened by 2 bases and J by 0 bases, with 8 bases between the two germline ends. The CDR3 runs 15 residues. The germline CDR1 and CDR2 sequences are MNHEY and SMNVEV (reference sequence). Findings and limits, study-wide: Donor immune exposure was known only as CMV serostatus.

This chain links TRBV27 with TRBJ1-5, with D maybe TRBD1 (6 bases). This receptor was taken from a woman in her seventies in good health and CMV-seropositive. What was sequenced was PBMCs. DNA of the CDR3: TGTGCCAGCAGTTTAGCAGGGGATAGCAATCAGCCCCAGCATTTT. It yields the protein CASSLAGDSNQPQHF.